Reported below is one T cell receptor beta chain. The antigen is not known. Vbeta (60) and Jbeta (13) primers were used in the PCR. Sequencing was performed with immunoSEQ multiplex PCR; in TCRdb, only in-frame clones are kept and a portion is missing. Of over 50,000 clones listed, more than 70% were seen once; the top ten hold about 53%. This sample is drawn from a study of cytomegalovirus exposure and HLA in healthy donors. There are 15 residues in the CDR3. Germline assignment: CDR1 LGHNA and CDR2 YSLEER. Trimming took off 1 base at V and 7 bases at J, with 16 bases between the two ends. Study-wide results and limits: Certain indistinguishable V segments, among them TRBV6-2 and TRBV6-3, were excluded. Common viral pathogens were later found to be apparently linked to several of the most significant clusters.

Healthy bone marrow donors made up the donor group. The receptor comes from a man aged 50 to 60 in good health and CMV-seropositive. Sequencing was performed on PBMCs. The rearrangement joins TRBV4-3 to TRBJ2-5, with D maybe TRBD2 (5 bases). The CDR3 loop reads CASSQGAVYEGTQYF. In DNA, the CDR3 is TGCGCCAGCAGCCAAGGGGCGGTTTACGAGGGGACCCAGTACTTC.